A selection of T cell receptor beta chains follows, all from one sample in a study of T cells in tumors after PD-1 blockade. The repertoire was sequenced with immunoSEQ multiplex PCR; TCRdb's copy has only in-frame clones and lacks some. Counted here are around 49,000 clones, more than 65% occurring once; the ten biggest clones make up approximately 4.1%. The specimen was PBMCs, collected before anti-PD-1 treatment. The receptors stem from a human donor with basal cell carcinoma. Both conserved end residues are part of each CDR3. A D gene is named only where the DNA matches it firmly. Clone size is shown for a subset of rows, as once, few, many or a class of expanded clone.

>TRBJ1-1|NA|NA|TRBV5-1
TGCGCCAGCAGCTTCGGAGACAGTAACACTGAAGCTTTCTTT
CASSFGDSNTEAFF
>TRBJ2-3|NA|NA|TRBV6-6
TGTGCCAGCAGTTACGGGGTCACAGATACGCAGTATTTT
CASSYGVTDTQYF
>TRBJ1-5|NA|NA|TRBV30
TGTGCCTGGAGTGTATCCGGGGCCGGTCAGCCCCAGCATTTT
CAWSVSGAGQPQHF
>TRBJ1-2|NA|NA|TRBV6-1
TGTGCCAGCAGTGAAGGCGCGAGGACAGTGCCCTATGGCTACACCTTC
CASSEGARTVPYGYTF
>TRBJ1-1|NA|TRBD1|TRBV29-1
TGCAGCGTTGTTGTTCAGGGGGCCTACACTGAAGCTTTCTTT
CSVVVQGAYTEAFF
>TRBJ1-1|NA|NA|TRBV6-5
TGTGCCAGCAGTATCCCCTCAGGGGATCCTAGTGAAGCTTTCTTT
CASSIPSGDPSEAFF
>TRBJ2-5|NA|NA|TRBV4-1
TGCGCCAGCAGCCAAGATCAGCCTAGCGCCCGAGAGACCCAGTACTTC
CASSQDQPSARETQYF
>TRBJ1-6|NA|TRBD1|TRBV16
TGTGCCAGCAGCCCCCGGGACAGGGATAATTCACCCCTCCACTTT
CASSPRDRDNSPLHF
>TRBJ1-1|NA|NA|TRBV2
TGTGCCAGCAGTGAAGATGAGGGTATAACAGGTGAAGCTTTCTTT
CASSEDEGITGEAFF
>TRBJ2-3|NA|TRBD1|TRBV2
TGTGCCAGCAGCCGGGGACAGGGGGATCCAGATACGCAGTATTTT
CASSRGQGDPDTQYF
>TRBJ1-1|once|NA|TRBV5-5
TGTGCCAGCAGCTCTGACATATCCACTGAAGCTTTCTTT
CASSSDISTEAFF
>TRBJ1-5|NA|NA|TRBV6-5
TGTGCCAGCAGCCCCATGAGACAGAAAGGTCAGCCCCAGCATTTT
CASSPMRQKGQPQHF